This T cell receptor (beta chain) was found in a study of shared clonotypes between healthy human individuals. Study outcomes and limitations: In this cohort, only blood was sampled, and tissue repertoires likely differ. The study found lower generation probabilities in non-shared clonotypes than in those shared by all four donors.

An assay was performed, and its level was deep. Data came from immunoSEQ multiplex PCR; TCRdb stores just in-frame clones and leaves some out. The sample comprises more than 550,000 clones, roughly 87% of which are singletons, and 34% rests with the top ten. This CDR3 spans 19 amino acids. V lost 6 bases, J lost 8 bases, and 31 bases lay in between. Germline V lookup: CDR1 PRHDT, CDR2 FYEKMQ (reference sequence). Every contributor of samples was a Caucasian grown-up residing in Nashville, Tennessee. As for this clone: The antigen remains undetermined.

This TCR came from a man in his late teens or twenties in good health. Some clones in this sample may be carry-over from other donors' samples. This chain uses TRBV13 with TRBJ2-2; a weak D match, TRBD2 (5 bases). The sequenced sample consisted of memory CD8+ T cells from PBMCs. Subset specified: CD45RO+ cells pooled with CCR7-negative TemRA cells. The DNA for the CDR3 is TGTGCCAGCAGACAAACTAGTCTGAACGCGGCCGATCGCCCTGGGGAGCTGTTTTTT. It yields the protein CASRQTSLNAADRPGELFF.